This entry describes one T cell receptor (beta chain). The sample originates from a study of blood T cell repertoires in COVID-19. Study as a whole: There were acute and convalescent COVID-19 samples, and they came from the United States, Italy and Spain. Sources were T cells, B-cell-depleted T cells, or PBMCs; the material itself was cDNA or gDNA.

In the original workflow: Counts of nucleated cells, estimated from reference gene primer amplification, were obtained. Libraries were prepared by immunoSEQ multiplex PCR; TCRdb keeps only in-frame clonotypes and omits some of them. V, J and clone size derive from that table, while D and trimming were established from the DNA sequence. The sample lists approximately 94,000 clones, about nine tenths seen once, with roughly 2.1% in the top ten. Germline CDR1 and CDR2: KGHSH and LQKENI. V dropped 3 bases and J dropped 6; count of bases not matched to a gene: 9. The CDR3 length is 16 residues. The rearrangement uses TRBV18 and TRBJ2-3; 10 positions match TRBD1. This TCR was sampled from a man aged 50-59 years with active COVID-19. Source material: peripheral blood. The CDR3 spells CASSPRQGAAGDTQYF. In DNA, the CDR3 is TGTGCCAGCTCACCTCGACAGGGGGCGGCAGGGGATACGCAGTATTTT.